This T cell receptor beta chain was captured by sequencing in a study of blood T cell repertoires in COVID-19. Study in general: The cDNA or gDNA used as material had been derived from T cells, B-cell-depleted T cells, or PBMCs.

Everyone who took part was about 18 to 89 years old, and they came from over 20 US areas. Participants were placed into cohorts based on the clinical history they reported. CDR3 length equals 14 residues. Germline lookup yields CDR1 LNHDA and CDR2 SQIVND (reference sequence). The V and J ends lost 6 bases and 2 bases, in that order; junction bases with no gene match: 3. The authors' processing: How many nucleated cells were present was estimated from reference gene primer amplification. Repertoires were generated with immunoSEQ multiplex PCR, while TCRdb's copy carries only in-frame clones and drops some. D and trimming come from the DNA, and the V and J calls and clone size come from that table. The sample records around 300,000 clones, about 87% being singletons.

The chain joins TRBV19 to TRBJ1-5, with 8 bases aligning to TRBD1. The receptor comes from a man between 25 and 39 years old who had recovered from COVID-19. The sequencing sample was made of PBMCs or T cells enriched from blood (not recorded which). DNA for the CDR3: TGTGCCAGTAGGCCAGGGGGCGGCAATCAGCCCCAGCATTTT. Its protein product is CASRPGGGNQPQHF. Full variable domain (remainder filled in from reference TRBV19 and TRBJ1-5): DGGITQSPKYLFRKEGQNVTLSCEQNLNHDAMYWYRQDPGQGLRLIYYSQIVNDFQKGDIAEGYSVSREKKESFPLTVTSAQKNPTAFYLCASRPGGGNQPQHFGDGTRLSIL.